A selection of T cell receptor beta chains follows, all from one sample in a study of blood T cell repertoires in COVID-19. This table comes from immunoSEQ multiplex PCR, and its TCRdb copy is limited to in-frame clones, with some not included. The top ten clones hold roughly 1.5% of a sample with more than 30,000 clones, 90% of them seen once. Material: peripheral blood. These TCRs come from a man between 60 and 75 years old with active COVID-19. Each CDR3 is given with its conserved first and last residue. The D gene is left open where the match is weak.

j_call v_call d_call cdr3_nt cdr3_aa
TRBJ1-5 TRBV28 . TGTGCCAGCAGTTTATTTGCGACTGGTCAGCCCCAGCATTTT CASSLFATGQPQHF
TRBJ1-5 TRBV30 . TGTGCCTGGAGTGTGTCGGGTGGCCGTGGTCAGCCCCAGCATTTT CAWSVSGGRGQPQHF
TRBJ1-1 TRBV20-1 . TGCAGTGCTTCGGGGGACACTGAAGCTTTCTTT CSASGDTEAFF
TRBJ2-4 TRBV3-1/TRBV3-2 . TGTGCCAGCAGCCCCGGCTCAGAGGGGGACATTCAGTACTTC CASSPGSEGDIQYF
TRBJ2-2 TRBV7-3 . TGTGCCAGCAGCCCCACGGGCGGGCGGAACACCGGGGAGCTGTTTTTT CASSPTGGRNTGELFF
TRBJ1-4 TRBV6-5 . TGTGCCAGCACCTTACGGGCAGGGTTGGGTGAAAAACTGTTTTTT CASTLRAGLGEKLFF
TRBJ1-4 TRBV19 . TGTGCCAGTAGTACAGGAAAAACAGTTGAAAAACTGTTTTTT CASSTGKTVEKLFF
TRBJ2-3 TRBV10-3 . TGTGCCATCCTGCGGGGGCGGGGAGCCGGAGATACGCAGTATTTT CAILRGRGAGDTQYF
TRBJ1-1 TRBV5-1 . TGCGCCAGCAGCGAGTCGCGGGACACTGAAGCTTTCTTT CASSESRDTEAFF
TRBJ2-7 TRBV7-2 TRBD2 TGTGCCAGCAGCTTACGGGCTAGCGGCTCCTACGAGCAGTACTTC CASSLRASGSYEQYF
TRBJ1-3 TRBV14 . TGTGCCAGCAGCCAAGATCTTCCGGGGGGAAACACCATATATTTT CASSQDLPGGNTIYF
TRBJ1-2 TRBV19 TRBD1 TGTGCCAGTAGACTGACGGGACAGGTGCGTGGCTACACCTTC CASRLTGQVRGYTF
TRBJ2-5 TRBV5-4 . TGTGCCAGCAGCTTGTTCCGCGGCGACGGAGAGACCCAGTACTTC CASSLFRGDGETQYF
TRBJ2-2 TRBV9 . TGTGCCAGCAGCGTAGACGGGAACACCGGGGAGCTGTTTTTT CASSVDGNTGELFF